This TCR beta chain was obtained from a study of shared clonotypes between healthy human individuals. Whole-study results and caveats: Deeper or shallower sequencing was expected to change how clonotypes are shared among donors.

On this clone itself: Its cognate antigen is unknown.

Clones were read by immunoSEQ multiplex PCR, and TCRdb kept only the in-frame ones, dropping some. The sample carries 450,000 to 550,000 clones, around 79% recorded once. V dropped 3 bases and J dropped 4 bases, with 8 bases sitting between them. The CDR3 is 13 amino acids. From germline, CDR1 is SGHNT and CDR2 YYREEE (reference sequence). The chain employs TRBV5-4 and TRBJ1-3; no reliable D call. The sequence was collected from a woman aged 35 to 49 in good health. Some clones in this sample may be carry-over from other donors' samples. Specimen: PBMCs. This CDR3 reads CASSYRAGNTIYF. CDR3 bases: TGTGCCAGCAGCTACCGGGCCGGAAACACCATATATTTT. Full variable domain (outside the CDR3, taken from reference TRBV5-4 and TRBJ1-3): ETGVTQSPTHLIKTRGQQVTLRCSSQSGHNTVSWYQQALGQGPQFIFQYYREEENGRGNFPPRFSGLQFPNYSSELNVNALELDDSALYLCASSYRAGNTIYFGEGSWLTVV.